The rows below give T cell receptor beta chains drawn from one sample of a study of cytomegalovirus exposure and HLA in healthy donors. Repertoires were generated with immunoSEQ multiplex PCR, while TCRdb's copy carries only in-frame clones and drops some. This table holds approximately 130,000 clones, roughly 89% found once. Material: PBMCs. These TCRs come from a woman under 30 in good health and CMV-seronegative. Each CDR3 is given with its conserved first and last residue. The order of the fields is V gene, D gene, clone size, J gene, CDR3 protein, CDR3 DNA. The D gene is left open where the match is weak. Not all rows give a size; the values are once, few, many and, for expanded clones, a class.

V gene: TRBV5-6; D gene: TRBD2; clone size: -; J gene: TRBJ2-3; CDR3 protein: CASSSRRKRGYTDTQYF; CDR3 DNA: TGTGCCAGCAGCTCCCGAAGGAAGCGGGGCTACACAGATACGCAGTATTTT
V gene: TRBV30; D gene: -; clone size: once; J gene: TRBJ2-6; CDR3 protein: CAWSRTKFSGANVLTF; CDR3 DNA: TGTGCCTGGAGTAGAACAAAATTCTCTGGGGCCAACGTCCTGACTTTC
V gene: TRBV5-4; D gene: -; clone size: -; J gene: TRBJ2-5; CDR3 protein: CASSPGGGPETQYF; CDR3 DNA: TGTGCCAGCAGCCCGGGTGGGGGCCCAGAGACCCAGTACTTC
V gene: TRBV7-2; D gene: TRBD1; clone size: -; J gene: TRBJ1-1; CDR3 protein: CASSLTGGRGAFF; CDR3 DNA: TGTGCCAGCAGCTTAACAGGGGGCCGGGGGGCTTTCTTT
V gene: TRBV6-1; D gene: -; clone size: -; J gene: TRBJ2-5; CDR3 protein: CASSEALGGAETQYF; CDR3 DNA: TGTGCCAGCAGTGAAGCACTTGGGGGCGCTGAGACCCAGTACTTC
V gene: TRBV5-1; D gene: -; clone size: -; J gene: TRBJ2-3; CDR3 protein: CASSLGTSTRTDTQYF; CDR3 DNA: TGCGCCAGCAGCTTGGGTACTAGCACCCGCACAGATACGCAGTATTTT
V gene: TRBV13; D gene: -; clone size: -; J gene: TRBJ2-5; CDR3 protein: CASSLGRDSDLIKETQYF; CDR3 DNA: TGTGCCAGCAGCTTAGGCCGGGACTCCGATTTAATAAAGGAGACCCAGTACTTC
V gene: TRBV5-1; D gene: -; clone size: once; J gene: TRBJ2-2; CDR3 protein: CASSLTATNTGELFF; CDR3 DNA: TGCGCCAGCAGCCTGACAGCCACGAACACCGGGGAGCTGTTTTTT
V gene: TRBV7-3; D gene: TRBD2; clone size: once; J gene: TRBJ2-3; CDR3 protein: CASSRTSFVSDTQYF; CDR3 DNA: TGTGCCAGCAGCAGGACTAGTTTCGTCTCAGATACGCAGTATTTT
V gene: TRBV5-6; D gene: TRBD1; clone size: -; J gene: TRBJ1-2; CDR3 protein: CASSSLGTDHGYTF; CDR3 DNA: TGTGCCAGCAGCTCCCTGGGGACAGACCATGGCTACACCTTC
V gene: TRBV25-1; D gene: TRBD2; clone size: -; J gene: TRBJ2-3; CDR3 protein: CASSHFIAGTGTDTQYF; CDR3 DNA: TGTGCCAGCAGTCATTTCATAGCGGGGACGGGTACAGATACGCAGTATTTT
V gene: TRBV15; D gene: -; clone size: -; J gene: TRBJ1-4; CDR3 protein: CATSWGGFATNEKLFF; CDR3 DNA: TGTGCCACCAGCTGGGGGGGATTTGCAACTAATGAAAAACTGTTTTTT
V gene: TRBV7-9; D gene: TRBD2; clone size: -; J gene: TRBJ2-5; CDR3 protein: CASSLGSGASETQYF; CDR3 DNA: TGTGCCAGCAGCTTAGGGAGCGGGGCCTCAGAGACCCAGTACTTC
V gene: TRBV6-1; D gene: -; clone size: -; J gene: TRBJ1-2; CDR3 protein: CASSRTGTSSFGYTF; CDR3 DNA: TGTGCCAGCAGCAGGACCGGGACAAGCTCTTTTGGCTACACCTTC
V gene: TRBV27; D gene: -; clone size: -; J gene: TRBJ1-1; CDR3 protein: CASSLSGGNTEAFF; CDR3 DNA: TGTGCCAGCAGTTTATCTGGCGGGAACACTGAAGCTTTCTTT
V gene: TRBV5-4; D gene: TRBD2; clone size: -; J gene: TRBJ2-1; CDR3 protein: CASSLPGLAAYNEQFF; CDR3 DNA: TGTGCCAGCAGCTTGCCGGGACTAGCGGCCTACAATGAGCAGTTCTTC
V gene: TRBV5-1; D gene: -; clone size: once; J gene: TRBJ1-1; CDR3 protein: CASSLAPGNTEAFF; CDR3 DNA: TGCGCCAGCAGCTTGGCTCCGGGGAACACTGAAGCTTTCTTT
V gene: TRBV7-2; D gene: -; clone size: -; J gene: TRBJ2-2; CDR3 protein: CASSSNPRGLNGELFF; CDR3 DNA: TGTGCCAGCAGCTCAAATCCCAGGGGACTAAACGGGGAGCTGTTTTTT
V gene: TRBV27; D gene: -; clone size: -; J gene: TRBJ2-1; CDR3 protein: CASRLQGSYNEQFF; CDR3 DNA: TGTGCCAGCAGGTTACAGGGATCCTACAATGAGCAGTTCTTC
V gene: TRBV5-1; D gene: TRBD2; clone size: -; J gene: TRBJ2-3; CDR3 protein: CASGVGLARSGGGTDTQYF; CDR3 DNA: TGCGCCAGCGGAGTCGGACTAGCCCGGAGTGGGGGGGGCACAGATACGCAGTATTTT
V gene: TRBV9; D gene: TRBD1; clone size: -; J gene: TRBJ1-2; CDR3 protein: CASSVGLMITGVPTSEPLCHGYTF; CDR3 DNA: TGTGCCAGCAGCGTAGGTCTTATGATAACAGGGGTTCCCACCTCGGAGCCTTTATGTCATGGCTACACCTTC
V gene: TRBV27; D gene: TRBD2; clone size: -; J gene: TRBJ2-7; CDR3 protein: CASSGTSAYEQYF; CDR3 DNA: TGTGCCAGTTCCGGGACTAGCGCTTACGAGCAGTACTTC
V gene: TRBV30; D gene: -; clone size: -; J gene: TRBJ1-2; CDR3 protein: CAYLRSYGYTF; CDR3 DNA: TGTGCCTACCTTAGAAGCTATGGCTACACCTTC
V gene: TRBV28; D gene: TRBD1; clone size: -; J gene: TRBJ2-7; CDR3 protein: CASSLAGTGGYEQYF; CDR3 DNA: TGTGCCAGCAGTTTAGCCGGGACAGGGGGCTACGAGCAGTACTTC
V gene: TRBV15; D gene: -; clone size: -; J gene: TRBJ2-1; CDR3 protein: CATSRVFGGTSSYNEQFF; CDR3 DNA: TGTGCCACCAGCAGAGTCTTTGGTGGGACAAGTTCCTACAATGAGCAGTTCTTC
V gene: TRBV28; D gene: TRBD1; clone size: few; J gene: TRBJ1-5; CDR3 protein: CASNIPRDRPLSNQPQHF; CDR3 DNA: TGTGCCAGCAATATTCCCCGGGACAGACCACTTAGCAATCAGCCCCAGCATTTT
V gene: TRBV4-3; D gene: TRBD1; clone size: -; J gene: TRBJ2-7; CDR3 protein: CASSQDTGQGDEQYF; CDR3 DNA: TGCGCCAGCAGCCAAGATACAGGCCAGGGGGACGAGCAGTACTTC
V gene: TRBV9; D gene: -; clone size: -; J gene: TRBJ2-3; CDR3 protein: CASSNRDTQYF; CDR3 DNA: TGTGCCAGCAGCAACAGGGATACGCAGTATTTT
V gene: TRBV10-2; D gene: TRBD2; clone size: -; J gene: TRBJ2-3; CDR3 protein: CASSLAGNTDTQYF; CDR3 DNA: TGCGCCAGCAGTCTAGCGGGGAACACAGATACGCAGTATTTT
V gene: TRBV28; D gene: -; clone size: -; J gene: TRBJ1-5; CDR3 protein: CASSFRQGSNQPQHF; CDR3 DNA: TGTGCCAGCAGTTTTCGTCAGGGGAGCAATCAGCCCCAGCATTTT
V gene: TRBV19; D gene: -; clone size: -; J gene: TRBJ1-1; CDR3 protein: CASSIVLGGTEAFF; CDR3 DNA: TGTGCCAGTAGTATAGTTTTGGGGGGGACTGAAGCTTTCTTT
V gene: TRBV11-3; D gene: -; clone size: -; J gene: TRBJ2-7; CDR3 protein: CASSLERGGGTYEQYF; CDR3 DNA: TGTGCCAGCAGCTTAGAACGGGGTGGGGGGACCTACGAGCAGTACTTC
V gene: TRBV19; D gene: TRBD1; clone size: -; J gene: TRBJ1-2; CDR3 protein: CASTPGWDRVNYGYTF; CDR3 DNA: TGTGCCAGTACCCCGGGCTGGGACAGGGTTAACTATGGCTACACCTTC
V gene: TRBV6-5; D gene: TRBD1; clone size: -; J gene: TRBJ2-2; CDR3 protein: CASRDDRVGTGELFF; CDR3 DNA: TGTGCCAGCAGAGACGACAGGGTGGGCACCGGGGAGCTGTTTTTT
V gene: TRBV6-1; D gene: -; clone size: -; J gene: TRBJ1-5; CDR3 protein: CASSEGGRKPYQPQHF; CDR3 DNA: TGTGCCAGCAGTGAGGGCGGGCGGAAACCTTATCAGCCCCAGCATTTT
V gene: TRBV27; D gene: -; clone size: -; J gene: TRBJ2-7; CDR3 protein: CASSSDLSLGRGQYF; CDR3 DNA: TGTGCCAGCAGTTCAGACCTGAGTTTGGGTCGCGGGCAGTACTTC
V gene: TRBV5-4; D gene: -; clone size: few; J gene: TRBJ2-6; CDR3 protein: CASSFGGSGANVLTF; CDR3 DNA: TGTGCCAGCAGCTTTGGCGGGTCCGGGGCCAACGTCCTGACTTTC
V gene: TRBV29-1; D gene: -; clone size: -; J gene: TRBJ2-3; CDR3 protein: CSVRNRVSAFADTQYF; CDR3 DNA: TGCAGCGTGCGGAACAGGGTGTCAGCTTTTGCAGATACGCAGTATTTT
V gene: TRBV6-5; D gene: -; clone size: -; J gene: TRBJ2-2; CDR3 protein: CASSPDTGELFF; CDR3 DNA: TGTGCCAGCAGTCCCGACACCGGGGAGCTGTTTTTT
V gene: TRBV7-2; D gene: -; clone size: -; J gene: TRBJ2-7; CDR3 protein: CASSDGGALVYEQYF; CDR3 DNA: TGTGCCAGCAGCGATGGGGGGGCTCTAGTTTACGAGCAGTACTTC
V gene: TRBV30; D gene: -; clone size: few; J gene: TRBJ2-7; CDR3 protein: CAWTSAGREQYF; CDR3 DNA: TGTGCCTGGACAAGTGCAGGGCGGGAGCAGTACTTC
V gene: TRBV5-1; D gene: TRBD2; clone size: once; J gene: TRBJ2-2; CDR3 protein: CASSLRGSPGELFF; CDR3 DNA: TGCGCCAGCAGCTTGCGCGGGAGCCCCGGGGAGCTGTTTTTT
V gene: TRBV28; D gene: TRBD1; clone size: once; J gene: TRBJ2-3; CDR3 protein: CASSLSRGLFTDTQYF; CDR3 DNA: TGTGCCAGCAGTTTATCCAGGGGGCTTTTTACAGATACGCAGTATTTT
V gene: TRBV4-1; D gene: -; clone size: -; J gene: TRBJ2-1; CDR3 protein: CASSQDLWQGPYNEQFF; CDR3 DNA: TGCGCCAGCAGCCAAGATCTTTGGCAGGGTCCCTACAATGAGCAGTTCTTC
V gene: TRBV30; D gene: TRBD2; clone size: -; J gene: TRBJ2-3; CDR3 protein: CAWSTGLASTDTQYF; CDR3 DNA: TGTGCCTGGAGTACAGGACTAGCGAGCACAGATACGCAGTATTTT
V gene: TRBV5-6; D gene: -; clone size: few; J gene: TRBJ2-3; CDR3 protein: CASSLDTRGTDTQYF; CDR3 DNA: TGTGCCAGCAGCTTGGACACACGGGGCACAGATACGCAGTATTTT
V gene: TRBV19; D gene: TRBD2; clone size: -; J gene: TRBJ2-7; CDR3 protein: CASSAGLAGEIPSPEQYF; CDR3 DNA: TGTGCCAGTAGTGCGGGACTAGCGGGGGAAATACCTAGTCCCGAGCAGTACTTC
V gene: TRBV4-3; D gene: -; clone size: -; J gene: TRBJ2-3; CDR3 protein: CASSQTTGVYRSDTQYF; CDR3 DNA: TGCGCCAGCAGCCAGACAACAGGCGTTTATCGTTCAGATACGCAGTATTTT
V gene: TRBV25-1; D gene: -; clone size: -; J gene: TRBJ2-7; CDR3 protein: CASKGEGYEQYF; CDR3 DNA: TGTGCCAGCAAGGGGGAGGGCTACGAGCAGTACTTC
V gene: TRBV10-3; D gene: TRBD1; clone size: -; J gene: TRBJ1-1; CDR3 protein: CAISKDRGNTEAFF; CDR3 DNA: TGTGCCATCAGTAAGGACAGGGGGAACACTGAAGCTTTCTTT
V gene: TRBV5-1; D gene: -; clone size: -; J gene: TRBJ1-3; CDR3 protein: CASTRGGAQGNTIYF; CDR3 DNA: TGCGCCAGCACCAGAGGGGGGGCGCAAGGAAACACCATATATTTT
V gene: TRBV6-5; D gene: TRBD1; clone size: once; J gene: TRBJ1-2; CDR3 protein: CASSRGIRHGYTF; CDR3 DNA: TGTGCCAGCAGCAGGGGGATCAGGCATGGCTACACCTTC
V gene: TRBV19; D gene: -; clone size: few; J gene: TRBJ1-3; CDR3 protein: CASTGGNTIYF; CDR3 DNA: TGTGCCAGTACCGGTGGAAACACCATATATTTT
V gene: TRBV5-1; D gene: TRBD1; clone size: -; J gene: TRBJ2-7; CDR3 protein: CASSGGQSSYEQYF; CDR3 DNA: TGCGCCAGCAGCGGGGGACAGTCCTCCTACGAGCAGTACTTC
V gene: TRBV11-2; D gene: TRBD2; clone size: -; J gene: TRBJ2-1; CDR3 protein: CASRPLSGGRNEQFF; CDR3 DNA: TGTGCCAGCAGACCTCTTAGCGGGGGGCGGAATGAGCAGTTCTTC
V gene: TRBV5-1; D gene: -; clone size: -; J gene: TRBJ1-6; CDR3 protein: CASSFMLDDSPLHF; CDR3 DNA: TGCGCCAGCAGCTTCATGTTAGATGATTCACCCCTCCACTTT
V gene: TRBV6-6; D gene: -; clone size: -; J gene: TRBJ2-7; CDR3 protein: CASRRDGLASYEQYF; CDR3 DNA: TGTGCCAGCAGACGGGATGGTCTAGCGTCCTACGAGCAGTACTTC
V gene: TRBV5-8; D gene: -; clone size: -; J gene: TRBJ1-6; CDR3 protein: CASSQYAGGSYNSPLHF; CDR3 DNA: TGTGCCAGCAGCCAATACGCGGGGGGCTCCTATAATTCACCCCTCCACTTT
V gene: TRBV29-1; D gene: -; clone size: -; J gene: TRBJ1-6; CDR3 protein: CSVGDTGNSPLHF; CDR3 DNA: TGCAGCGTTGGGGACACAGGCAATTCACCCCTCCACTTT
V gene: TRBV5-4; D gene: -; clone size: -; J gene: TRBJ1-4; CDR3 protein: CASSLKTGSNEKLFF; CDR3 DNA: TGTGCCAGCAGCCTTAAGACAGGAAGTAATGAAAAACTGTTTTTT